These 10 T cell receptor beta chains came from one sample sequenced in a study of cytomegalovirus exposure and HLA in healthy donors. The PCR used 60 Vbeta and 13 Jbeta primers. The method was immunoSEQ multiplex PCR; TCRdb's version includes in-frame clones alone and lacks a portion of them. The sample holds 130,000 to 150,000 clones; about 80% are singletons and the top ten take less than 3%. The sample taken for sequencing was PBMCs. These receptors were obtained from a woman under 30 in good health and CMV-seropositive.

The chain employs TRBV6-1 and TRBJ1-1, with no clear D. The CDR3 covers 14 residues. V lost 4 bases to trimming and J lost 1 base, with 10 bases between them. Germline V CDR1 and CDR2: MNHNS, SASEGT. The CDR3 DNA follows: TGTGCCAGCAGTGCAACCGACAAGAACACTGAAGCTTTCTTT. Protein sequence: CASSATDKNTEAFF.

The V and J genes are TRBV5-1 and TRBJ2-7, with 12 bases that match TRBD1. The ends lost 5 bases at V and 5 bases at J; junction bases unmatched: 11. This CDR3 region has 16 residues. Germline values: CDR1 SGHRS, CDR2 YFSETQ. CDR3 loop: CASSPYPGTGGDEQYF. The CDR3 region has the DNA TGCGCCAGCAGTCCCTACCCCGGGACAGGGGGCGACGAGCAGTACTTC.

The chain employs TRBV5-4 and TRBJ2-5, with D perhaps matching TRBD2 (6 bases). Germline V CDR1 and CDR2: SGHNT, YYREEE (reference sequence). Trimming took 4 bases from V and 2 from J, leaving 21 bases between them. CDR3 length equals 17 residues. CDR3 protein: CASSVPGLGPLQETQYF. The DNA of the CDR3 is TGTGCCAGCAGCGTACCGGGACTCGGCCCCCTTCAAGAGACCCAGTACTTC.

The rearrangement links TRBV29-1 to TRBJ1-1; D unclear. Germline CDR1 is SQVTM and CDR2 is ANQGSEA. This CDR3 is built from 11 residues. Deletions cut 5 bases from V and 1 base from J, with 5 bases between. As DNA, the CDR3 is TGCAGCGTTCGTAAGAACACTGAAGCTTTCTTT. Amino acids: CSVRKNTEAFF. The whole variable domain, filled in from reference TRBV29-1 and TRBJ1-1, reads SAVISQKPSRDICQRGTSLTIQCQVDSQVTMMFWYRQQPGQSLTLIATANQGSEATYESGFVIDKFPISRPNLTFSTLTVSNMSPEDSSIYLCSVRKNTEAFFGQGTRLTVV.

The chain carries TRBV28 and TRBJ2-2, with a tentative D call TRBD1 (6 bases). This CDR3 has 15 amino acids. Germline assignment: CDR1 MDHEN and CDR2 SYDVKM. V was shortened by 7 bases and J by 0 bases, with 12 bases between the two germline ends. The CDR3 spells CASNLQGPNTGELFF. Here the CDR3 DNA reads TGTGCCAGCAATCTACAGGGTCCGAACACCGGGGAGCTGTTTTTT.

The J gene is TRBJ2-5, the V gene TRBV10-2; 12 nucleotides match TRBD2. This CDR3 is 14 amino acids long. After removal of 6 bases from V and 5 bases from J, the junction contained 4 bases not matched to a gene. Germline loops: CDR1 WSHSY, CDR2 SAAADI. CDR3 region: CASRLAGGSETQYF. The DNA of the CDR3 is TGCGCCAGCAGACTAGCGGGGGGTTCGGAGACCCAGTACTTC.

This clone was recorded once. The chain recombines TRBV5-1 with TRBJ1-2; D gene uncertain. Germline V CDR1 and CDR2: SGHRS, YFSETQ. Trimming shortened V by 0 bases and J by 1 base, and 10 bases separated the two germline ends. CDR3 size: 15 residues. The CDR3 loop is CASSLESNGNYGYTF. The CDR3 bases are TGCGCCAGCAGCTTGGAGAGCAACGGTAACTATGGCTACACCTTC.

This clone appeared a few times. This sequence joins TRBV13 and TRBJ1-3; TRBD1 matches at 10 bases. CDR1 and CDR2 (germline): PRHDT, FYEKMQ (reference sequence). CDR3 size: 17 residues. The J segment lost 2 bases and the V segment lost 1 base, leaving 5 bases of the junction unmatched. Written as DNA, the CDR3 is TGTGCCAGCAGCTTAGTCCGAGACAGGGGGCCTGGAAACACCATATATTTT. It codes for CASSLVRDRGPGNTIYF.

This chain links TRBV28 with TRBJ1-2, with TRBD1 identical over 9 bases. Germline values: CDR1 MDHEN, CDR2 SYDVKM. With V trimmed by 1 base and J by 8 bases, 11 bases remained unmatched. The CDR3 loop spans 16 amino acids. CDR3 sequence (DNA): TGTGCCAGCAGTTTATTGGTCCCGGGACAGGGAGGCGGCTACACCTTC. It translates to CASSLLVPGQGGGYTF.

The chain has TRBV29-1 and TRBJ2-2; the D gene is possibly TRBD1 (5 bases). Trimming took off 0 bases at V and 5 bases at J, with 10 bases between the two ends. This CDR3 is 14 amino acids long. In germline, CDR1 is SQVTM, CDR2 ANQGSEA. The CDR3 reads CSVEDQKGTGELFF. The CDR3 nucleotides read TGCAGCGTTGAAGATCAAAAGGGGACCGGGGAGCTGTTTTTT.